Following are 19 T cell receptor beta chains from one sample sequenced in a study of OX40 agonist ivuxolimab in advanced cancers. Clones were sequenced by immunoSEQ multiplex PCR, and TCRdb holds only the in-frame ones, with some missing. The table has roughly 100,000 clones, about 92% seen once. The material sequenced was CD4+ or CD8+ T cells sorted from blood, taken in a trial of the OX40 agonist ivuxolimab. These receptors originate from an adult with an advanced solid tumor such as melanoma, head and neck, liver or kidney cancer.

This rearrangement joins TRBV5-1 to TRBJ2-7; 7 bases match TRBD2. The V and J ends lost 5 bases and 3 bases, in that order; junction bases with no gene match: 5. The germline V gene has CDR1 SGHRS and CDR2 YFSETQ. The CDR3 extends over 13 amino acids. CDR3 region: CASRVASGYEQYF. The CDR3 DNA reads as TGCGCCAGCAGGGTGGCTAGCGGCTACGAGCAGTACTTC.

This chain joins TRBV12-5 and TRBJ1-5; D uncertain. Trimming cost V 0 bases and J 0 bases, with 21 bases left between them. CDR3 length equals 20 residues. The germline CDR1 and CDR2 sequences are LGHNT and FRNRAP. The CDR3 protein is CASGLVYTRGIFDSNQPQHF. CDR3 nucleotides: TGTGCTAGTGGTTTGGTATATACTCGTGGGATTTTCGATAGCAATCAGCCCCAGCATTTT.

The V and J genes are TRBV5-1 and TRBJ1-2; D is unclear. Germline V gene sequence: CDR1 SGHRS, CDR2 YFSETQ. Trimming pared 0 bases from V and 3 bases from J, leaving 6 bases between. The CDR3 has 13 amino acids. The CDR3 loop reads CASSLAGYYGYTF. CDR3 DNA sequence: TGCGCCAGCAGCTTGGCGGGGTACTATGGCTACACCTTC.

The chain is built from TRBV23-1 and TRBJ1-1, with D maybe TRBD1 (6 bases). TRBV23-1 is assigned to the ORF class and has an uncertain function. CDR3 size: 19 residues. V was trimmed by 0 bases and J by 3 bases, leaving 23 bases between them. The CDR3 DNA sequence: TGCGCCAGCAGTCAATCGGTCCCACAGGGCACCATCGAGGACACTGAAGCTTTCTTT. Translated, it gives CASSQSVPQGTIEDTEAFF.

This clone has more than one count but fewer than ten. The genes are TRBV5-6 and TRBJ1-2; 7 nucleotides agree with TRBD1. CDR3 length: 15 amino acids. V lost 0 bases to trimming and J lost 4 bases; unmatched junction nucleotides: 6. Germline V gene sequence: CDR1 SGHDT, CDR2 YYEEEE. In DNA, the CDR3 is TGTGCCAGCAGCTTGGTGGGCAGGGGGAGCTATGGCTACACCTTC. It yields the protein CASSLVGRGSYGYTF.

The chain joins TRBV5-6 to TRBJ2-7; maybe TRBD1 (6 bases). In germline, CDR1 is SGHDT, CDR2 YYEEEE. Trimming took 3 bases from V and 5 from J, leaving 21 bases between them. The CDR3 covers 16 residues. The CDR3 reads CASSWTRGGSIHEQYF. The CDR3 DNA reads as TGTGCCAGCAGCTGGACAAGAGGGGGTAGTATCCACGAGCAGTACTTC.

The chain carries TRBV27 and TRBJ1-6, with TRBD1 identical over 7 bases. This CDR3 has 14 amino acids. CDR1 is MNHEY, CDR2 SMNVEV, per germline (reference sequence). Trimming took 6 bases from V and 6 from J; bases not matched to a gene: 5. The CDR3 nucleotides are TGTGCCAGCAGCCCAGGGGGTGTTAATTCACCCCTCCACTTT. Its protein is CASSPGGVNSPLHF.

The V and J genes are TRBV5-6 and TRBJ2-7; 8 bases line up with TRBD1. The germline V gene has CDR1 SGHDT and CDR2 YYEEEE. The CDR3 loop spans 15 amino acids. After removal of 3 bases from V and 2 bases from J, the junction contained 7 bases not matched to a gene. For the CDR3, the DNA is TGTGCCAGCAGCTCCCGGAACAGGGGGGCCTACGAGCAGTACTTC. Its protein product is CASSSRNRGAYEQYF.

The chain is built from TRBV7-2 and TRBJ2-7; no reliable D call. Germline V gives CDR1 SGHTA, CDR2 FQGNSA. The V and J ends lost 5 bases and 1 base respectively, with 6 bases between them. This CDR3 is 12 amino acids long. CDR3 sequence reads: CASSHESYEQYF. DNA of the CDR3: TGTGCCAGCAGCCATGAATCCTACGAGCAGTACTTC. Looking up the rest from reference TRBV7-2 and TRBJ2-7 gives the full variable domain: GAGVSQSPSNKVTEKGKDVELRCDPISGHTALYWYRQSLGQGLEFLIYFQGNSAPDKSGLPSDRFSAERTGGSVSTLTIQRTQQEDSAVYLCASSHESYEQYFGPGTRLTVT.

The chain couples TRBV10-2 to TRBJ2-1; 13 bases map to TRBD2. This CDR3 comprises 15 residues. Germline V gives CDR1 WSHSY, CDR2 SAAADI. V dropped 6 bases and J dropped 7; count of bases not matched to a gene: 6. CDR3: CASSLTSGRGNEQFF. The CDR3 DNA reads as TGCGCCAGCAGCCTTACTAGCGGGAGGGGGAATGAGCAGTTCTTC.

The chain recombines TRBV7-6 with TRBJ2-1, with no clear D. In germline, CDR1 is SGHVS, CDR2 FNYEAQ. This CDR3 comprises 15 residues. Deletions cut 7 bases from V and 9 bases from J, with 22 bases between. CDR3 bases: TGTGCCAGCACCGACACAGACGGCCCCTTTGGTGAGCAGTTCTTC. Residues: CASTDTDGPFGEQFF.

The chain uses TRBV9 and TRBJ2-1; D possibly corresponds to TRBD2 (5 bases). CDR1 and CDR2 from the germline V gene are SGDLS and YYNGEE. Trimming left V 0 bases short and J 4 bases short, with 11 bases between. CDR3 length equals 15 residues. The CDR3 region is CASSVGSGGYNEQFF. The CDR3 DNA reads TGTGCCAGCAGCGTAGGGAGCGGAGGTTACAATGAGCAGTTCTTC.

Only one count was recorded for this clone. This chain uses TRBV29-1 with TRBJ2-7, with D perhaps matching TRBD2 (8 bases). This CDR3 region has 17 residues. The V and J ends lost 6 bases and 2 bases respectively, with 26 bases between them. CDR1 and CDR2 (germline): SQVTM, ANQGSEA. CDR3 in amino acids: CSVSGGDLQGPAYEQYF. The CDR3 bases are TGCAGCGTGTCGGGGGGGGACCTACAGGGGCCAGCCTACGAGCAGTACTTC.

This sequence joins TRBV30 and TRBJ2-7, with 9 bases matching TRBD1. The CDR3 covers 14 residues. Germline CDR1 is GTSNPN and CDR2 is SVGIG (reference sequence). After removal of 2 bases from V and 2 bases from J, the junction contained 4 bases not matched to a gene. The DNA for the CDR3 is TGTGCCTGGAGTTGGGACAGGGTAGCCTACGAGCAGTACTTC. This translates into CAWSWDRVAYEQYF.

This clone appeared once. The genes are TRBV30 and TRBJ2-2; D gene unclear. Per germline, CDR1 GTSNPN and CDR2 SVGIG (reference sequence). V lost 3 bases, J lost 2 bases, and 4 bases lay in between. This CDR3 is 12 amino acids long. In DNA form, the CDR3 reads TGTGCCTGGAGGGCCAACACCGGGGAGCTGTTTTTT. This encodes CAWRANTGELFF. The entire variable domain, with the rest obtained from reference TRBV30 and TRBJ2-2, is as follows: SQTIHQWPATLVQPVGSPLSLECTVEGTSNPNLYWYRQAAGRGLQLLFYSVGIGQISSEVPQNLSASRPQDRQFILSSKKLLLSDSGFYLCAWRANTGELFFGEGSRLTVL.

The chain has TRBV29-1 and TRBJ1-1, with unresolved D. The CDR3 covers 13 residues. V was clipped by 4 bases and J by 1 base, with 10 bases between them. Germline assignment: CDR1 SQVTM and CDR2 ANQGSEA. Here the CDR3 reads CSVAPSGNTEAFF. DNA for the CDR3: TGCAGCGTTGCCCCCTCAGGGAACACTGAAGCTTTCTTT.

This chain connects TRBV9 to TRBJ2-1; D is possibly TRBD1 (5 bases). The V end lost 2 bases, the J end lost 0 bases, and 9 bases lay between the germline ends. This CDR3 contains 15 residues. The germline gives CDR1 SGDLS, CDR2 YYNGEE. This CDR3 is CASSVDRSSYNEQFF. CDR3 coding DNA: TGTGCCAGCAGCGTCGACAGAAGCTCCTACAATGAGCAGTTCTTC.

This chain uses TRBV5-1 with TRBJ2-1; 8 nucleotides align to TRBD2. The CDR3 length is 12 residues. The germline V gene encodes CDR1 SGHRS and CDR2 YFSETQ. The ends lost 6 bases at V and 4 bases at J; junction bases unmatched: 0. CDR3 DNA sequence: TGCGCCAGCATAGCGGGATACAATGAGCAGTTCTTC. It encodes CASIAGYNEQFF.

The CDR3 loop reads CASSSLTGGSSYEQYF. CDR3 nucleotides: TGTGCCAGCAGCTCCTTGACGGGAGGTTCCTCCTACGAGCAGTACTTC. The J gene is TRBJ2-7, the V gene TRBV5-6; TRBD2 agrees at 7 bases. Per germline, CDR1 SGHDT and CDR2 YYEEEE. Trimming took 3 bases from V and 0 from J; bases not matched to a gene: 9. The CDR3 is made up of 16 amino acids.